This T cell receptor (beta chain) was observed in a study of spatial heterogeneity in lung cancer. Turning to the study itself: A strong correlation was found between TCR transcript counts in tumor regions and a T cell module score derived from matched bulk RNA-seq.

Whole-study findings and limits: One measure, the expanded intratumoral alpha and beta TCR count, tracked tumor mutation counts.

TCRdb re-derived calls from the 5' RACE reads in MiXCR, one entry per CDR3 protein. The sample lists about 15,000 distinct CDR3 sequences; approximately 7% were seen once. The junction had 18 bases not matched to a gene; V was cut back by 1 base and J by 9 bases. The CDR3 has 19 residues. Germline CDR1 reads SEHNR; CDR2 reads FQNEAQ (reference sequence). This clonotype was recorded a few times. The antigen is undetermined. Indicated time point: sample taken at primary tumor resection. This sample comprised lung tumor tissue, obtained at surgery. The TCR originated in a male donor with early-stage non-small cell lung cancer. The chain has TRBV7-9 and TRBJ2-1; 10 nucleotides align to TRBD2. CDR3 loop: CASSLGPPLAGAPSGEQFF. The CDR3 DNA reads TGTGCCAGCAGCTTAGGACCCCCTCTAGCGGGAGCACCTAGCGGTGAGCAGTTCTTC.